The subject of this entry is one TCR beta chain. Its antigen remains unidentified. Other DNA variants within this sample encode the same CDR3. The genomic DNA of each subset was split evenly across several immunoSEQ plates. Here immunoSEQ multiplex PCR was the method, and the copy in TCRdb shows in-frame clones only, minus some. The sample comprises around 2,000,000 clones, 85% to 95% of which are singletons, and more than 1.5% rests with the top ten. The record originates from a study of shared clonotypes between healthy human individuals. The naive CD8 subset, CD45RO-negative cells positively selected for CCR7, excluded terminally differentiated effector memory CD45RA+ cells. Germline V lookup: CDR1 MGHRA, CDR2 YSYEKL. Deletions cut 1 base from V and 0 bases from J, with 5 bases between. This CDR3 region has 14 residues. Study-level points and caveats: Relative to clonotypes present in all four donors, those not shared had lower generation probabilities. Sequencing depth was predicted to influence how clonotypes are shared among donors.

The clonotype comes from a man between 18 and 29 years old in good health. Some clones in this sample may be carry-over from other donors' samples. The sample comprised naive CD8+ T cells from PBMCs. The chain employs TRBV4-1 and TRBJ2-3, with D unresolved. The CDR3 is CASSQVSSTDTQYF. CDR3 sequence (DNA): TGCGCCAGCAGCCAAGTTTCTAGCACAGATACGCAGTATTTT.